The clone carrying this TCR beta chain was picked up a small number of times. Its antigen is unidentified. The data derive from a study of type 1 and type 2 diabetes patients. Across the whole study: Sequencing for the whole study yielded more than 15 million paired-end reads.

Regarding the study as a whole: In CD4+ and CD8+ T cells, type 2 diabetes diversity exceeded type 1.

Amplification started from genomic DNA. Multiplex PCR with 30 forward and 13 reverse primers amplified the TCR beta CDR3. TCRdb ran MiXCR on the multiplex PCR reads and lists one entry per CDR3 protein. In the table there are about 250,000 distinct CDR3 sequences, roughly 44% of which are singletons. The CDR3 covers 15 residues. Between the trimmed V and J ends, which lost 0 bases and 7 bases, there was a span of 13 bases. Per germline, CDR1 ENHRY and CDR2 SYGVKD. The sequenced sample consisted of peripheral blood mononuclear cells (PBMCs). This TCR came from a man aged 18 to 35 with type 2 diabetes. The rearrangement joins TRBV10-3 to TRBJ2-4; D is unresolved. CDR3 residues: CAISESVQGGNIQYF. For the CDR3, the DNA is TGTGCCATCAGTGAGTCGGTGCAAGGTGGGAACATTCAGTACTTC.